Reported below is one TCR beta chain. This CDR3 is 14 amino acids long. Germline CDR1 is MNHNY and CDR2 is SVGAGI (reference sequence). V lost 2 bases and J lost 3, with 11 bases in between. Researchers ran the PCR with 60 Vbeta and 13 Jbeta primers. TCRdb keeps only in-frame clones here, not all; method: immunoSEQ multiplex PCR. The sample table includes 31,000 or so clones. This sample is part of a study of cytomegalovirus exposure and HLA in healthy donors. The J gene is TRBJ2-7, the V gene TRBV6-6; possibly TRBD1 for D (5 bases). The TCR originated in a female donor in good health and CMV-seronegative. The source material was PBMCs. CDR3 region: CASSYRGSVYEQYF. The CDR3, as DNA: TGTGCCAGCAGTTACAGGGGTTCCGTCTACGAGCAGTACTTC.